A selection of T cell receptor beta chains follows, all from one sample in a study of a mutant IDH1 vaccine in newly diagnosed glioma. TCRdb's table, derived via immunoSEQ multiplex PCR, lists solely in-frame clones and lacks some. The repertoire consists of tens of thousands of clones, with over 70% occurring once and the leading ten covering about 8.1%. Their recognized antigens are unknown. The sample here was PBMCs, taken from a glioma patient whose treatment included an IDH1 peptide vaccine. Every receptor here comes from a man aged 35 to 55 with glioma. Both conserved end residues are part of each CDR3. A D gene is named only where the DNA matches it firmly. For some rows the clone size is stated as once, few or many, or as a class when expanded; others skip it.

cdr3_aa cdr3_nt j_call cdr3_length d_call v_call clone_size
CASSPGVVGSGDSNEKLFF TGCGCCAGCAGCCCTGGAGTGGTAGGCTCTGGGGACTCTAATGAAAAACTGTTTTTT TRBJ1-4 19 NA TRBV5-1 NA
CASSHTRLAGLNEQFF TGTGCCAGCAGCCATACTCGACTAGCGGGGCTGAATGAGCAGTTCTTC TRBJ2-1 16 TRBD2 TRBV14 once
CASSLGQLYGYTF TGTGCCAGCAGTTTAGGACAGCTTTATGGCTACACCTTC TRBJ1-2 13 NA TRBV27 NA
CASSPVPAGKPTDTQYF TGTGCCAGCTCCCCTGTTCCAGCGGGCAAACCCACAGATACGCAGTATTTT TRBJ2-3 17 NA TRBV18 NA
CASSLGPREQFF TGTGCCAGCAGCTTGGGACCCCGTGAGCAGTTCTTC TRBJ2-1 12 NA TRBV5-6 NA
CASSLRTGRDNEQFF TGCGCCAGCAGCCTAAGAACGGGACGGGACAATGAGCAGTTCTTC TRBJ2-1 15 NA TRBV5-1 NA
CASSLGPAGLSTDTQYF TGTGCCAGCAGCTTAGGCCCCGCGGGCTTAAGCACAGATACGCAGTATTTT TRBJ2-3 17 NA TRBV7-2 NA
CASSYLRQSSGNTIYF TGTGCCAGCAGTTACCTCCGACAGAGCTCTGGAAACACCATATATTTT TRBJ1-3 16 NA TRBV6-6 NA
CASIQGTSGSSSEQFF TGTGCCAGTATCCAAGGGACTAGCGGGAGTAGCAGTGAGCAGTTCTTC TRBJ2-1 16 TRBD2 TRBV19 NA
CASKEWRQETQYF TGTGCCAGCAAGGAGTGGCGGCAAGAGACCCAGTACTTC TRBJ2-5 13 NA TRBV6-5 few
CASSPEVQPQHF TGTGCCAGCAGCCCGGAGGTTCAGCCCCAGCATTTT TRBJ1-5 12 NA TRBV7-8 medium-sized
CASSESQATGTNEKLFF TGCGCCAGCAGTGAGTCTCAAGCAACAGGGACGAATGAAAAACTGTTTTTT TRBJ1-4 17 NA TRBV10-1 NA
CASSSGLAGDEQYF TGTGCCAGCAGCTCCGGACTAGCGGGAGACGAGCAGTACTTC TRBJ2-7 14 TRBD2 TRBV11-2 NA
CASRWTGDPNTEAFF TGTGCCAGCAGGTGGACAGGGGACCCGAACACTGAAGCTTTCTTT TRBJ1-1 15 TRBD1 TRBV6-5 NA
CASSYSTSGNTDTQYF TGTGCCAGCAGTTACTCGACTAGCGGGAACACAGATACGCAGTATTTT TRBJ2-3 16 TRBD2 TRBV6-5 NA
CASSPLQAGPYNEQFF TGTGCCAGCAGCCCGCTACAAGCGGGGCCATACAATGAGCAGTTCTTC TRBJ2-1 16 TRBD2 TRBV14 NA
CASSFGRGEQYF TGTGCCAGCAGCTTCGGACGAGGAGAGCAGTACTTC TRBJ2-7 12 NA TRBV5-4 NA
CASSLDRGIYNEQFF TGTGCCAGCAGCTTAGACAGGGGCATCTACAATGAGCAGTTCTTC TRBJ2-1 15 TRBD1 TRBV5-8 NA
CATSSRGGNTEAFF TGTGCCACCAGCTCCCGTGGGGGTAACACTGAAGCTTTCTTT TRBJ1-1 14 NA TRBV15 NA
CASGLLTGVGYGYTF TGTGCTAGTGGTTTACTTACAGGGGTTGGTTATGGCTACACCTTC TRBJ1-2 15 TRBD1 TRBV12-5 NA
CASSISGSLDEQYF TGTGCCAGCAGTATTAGCGGGAGCTTGGACGAGCAGTACTTC TRBJ2-7 14 TRBD2 TRBV2 NA
CASSLSLSAESSYNEQFF TGTGCCAGCAGTTTATCGCTAAGTGCCGAAAGCTCCTACAATGAGCAGTTCTTC TRBJ2-1 18 NA TRBV27 NA